This paragraph covers one T cell receptor (beta chain) sequence. Its antigen specificity is not known. No per-base quality is available; no much larger clone lies one base away. The sample is drawn from a study of control samples from healthy donors and cancer patients (dated by TCRdb to about 2020). The CDR3 covers 14 residues, taking in both the cysteine and the phenylalanine. The CDR3 DNA has 42 bases and is translated from base 1. CDR1 and CDR2 (SGHRS, YFSETQ) derive from the germline V gene. Relative to germline, V is missing 3 bases and J is missing 5 bases, with 4 bases of the junction outside any gene match. Library construction relied on the immunoSEQ multiplex PCR assay. This immuneACCESS table, as held by TCRdb, lists in-frame sequences with V and J called but not all clones. Of the missing ones, under half trace to an unresolved V gene in checked studies; the others have no known cause. A total of over 150,000 clones appear in this sample, roughly 94% of them only once. The ten most abundant clones make up 1.2% to 1.5% of the sample.

The material sequenced was blood. The rearranged segments are TRBV5-1 and TRBJ2-7, and 11 bases in between align with TRBD1. The sequence derives from a woman aged 18-29 years in good health. The encoded CDR3 is CASSYGTGGDEQYF. The DNA sequence is TGCGCCAGCAGCTACGGGACAGGGGGTGACGAGCAGTACTTC.